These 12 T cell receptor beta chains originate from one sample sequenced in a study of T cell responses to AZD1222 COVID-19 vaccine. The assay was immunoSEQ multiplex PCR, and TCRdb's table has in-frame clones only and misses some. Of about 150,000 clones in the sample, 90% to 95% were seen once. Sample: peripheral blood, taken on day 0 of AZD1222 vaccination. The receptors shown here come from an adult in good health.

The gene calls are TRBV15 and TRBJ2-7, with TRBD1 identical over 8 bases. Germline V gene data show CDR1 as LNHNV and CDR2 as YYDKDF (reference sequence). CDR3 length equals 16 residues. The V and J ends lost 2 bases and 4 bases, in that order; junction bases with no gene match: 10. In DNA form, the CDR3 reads TGTGCCACCAGCAGACCCACCGGGACAGGAAGGTACGAGCAGTACTTC. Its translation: CATSRPTGTGRYEQYF.

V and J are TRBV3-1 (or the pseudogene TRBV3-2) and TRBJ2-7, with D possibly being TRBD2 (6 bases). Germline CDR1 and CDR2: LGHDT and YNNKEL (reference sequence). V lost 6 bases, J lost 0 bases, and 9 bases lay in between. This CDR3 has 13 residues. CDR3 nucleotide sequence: TGTGCCAGCAGGGCTAGCGACTCCTACGAGCAGTACTTC. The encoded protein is CASRASDSYEQYF.

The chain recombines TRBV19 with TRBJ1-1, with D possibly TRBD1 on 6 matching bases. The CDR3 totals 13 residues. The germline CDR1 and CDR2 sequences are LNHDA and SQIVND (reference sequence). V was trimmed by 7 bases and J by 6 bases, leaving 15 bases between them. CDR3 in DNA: TGTGCCAGTACTCTCACGCGGGGGCCTGAAGCTTTCTTT. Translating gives CASTLTRGPEAFF. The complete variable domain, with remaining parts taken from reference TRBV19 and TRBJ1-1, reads DGGITQSPKYLFRKEGQNVTLSCEQNLNHDAMYWYRQDPGQGLRLIYYSQIVNDFQKGDIAEGYSVSREKKESFPLTVTSAQKNPTAFYLCASTLTRGPEAFFGQGTRLTVV.

The CDR3 spells CASSYDLAPPNTGELFF. The CDR3 coding sequence is TGTGCCAGTAGTTATGATCTAGCACCACCGAACACCGGGGAGCTGTTTTTT. The chain has TRBV19 and TRBJ2-2; weak D call: TRBD2 (5 bases). From germline, CDR1 is LNHDA and CDR2 SQIVND (reference sequence). Trimming cost V 5 bases and J 0 bases, with 16 bases left between them. The CDR3 has 17 amino acids.

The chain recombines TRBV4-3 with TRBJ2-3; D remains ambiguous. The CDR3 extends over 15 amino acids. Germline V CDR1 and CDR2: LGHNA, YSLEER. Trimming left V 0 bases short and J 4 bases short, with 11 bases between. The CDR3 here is CASSQDPTSADTQYF. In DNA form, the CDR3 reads TGCGCCAGCAGCCAAGATCCCACATCAGCAGATACGCAGTATTTT.

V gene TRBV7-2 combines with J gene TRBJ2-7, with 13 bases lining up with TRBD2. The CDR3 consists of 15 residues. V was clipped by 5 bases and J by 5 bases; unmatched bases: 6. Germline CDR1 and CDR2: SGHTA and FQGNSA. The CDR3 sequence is CASSPGGLAGNEQYF. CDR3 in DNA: TGTGCCAGCAGCCCCGGGGGACTAGCGGGAAACGAGCAGTACTTC.

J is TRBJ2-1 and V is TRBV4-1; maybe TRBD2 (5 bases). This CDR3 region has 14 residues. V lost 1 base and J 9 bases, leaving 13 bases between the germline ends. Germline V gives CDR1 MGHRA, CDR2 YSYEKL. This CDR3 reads CASSQGPTRTEQFF. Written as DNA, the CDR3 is TGCGCCAGCAGCCAAGGGCCTACTAGGACTGAGCAGTTCTTC.

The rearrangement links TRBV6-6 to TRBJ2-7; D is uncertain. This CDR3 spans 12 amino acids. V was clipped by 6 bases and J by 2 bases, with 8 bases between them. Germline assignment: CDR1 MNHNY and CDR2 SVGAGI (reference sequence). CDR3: CASSYAAYEQYF. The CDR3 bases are TGTGCCAGCAGCTATGCCGCCTACGAGCAGTACTTC.

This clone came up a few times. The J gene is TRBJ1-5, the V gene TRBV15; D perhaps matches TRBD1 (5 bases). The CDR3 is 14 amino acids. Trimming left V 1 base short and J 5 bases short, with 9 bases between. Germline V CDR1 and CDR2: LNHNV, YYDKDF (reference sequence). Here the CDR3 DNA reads TGTGCCACCAGCAGAGGTGGGGGTGATCAGCCCCAGCATTTT. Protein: CATSRGGGDQPQHF.

CDR3 residues: CASSLRQGYEQYF. In nucleotides, the CDR3 is TGTGCCAGCAGCTTGAGGCAGGGGTACGAGCAGTACTTC. The gene calls are TRBV5-8 and TRBJ2-7; maybe TRBD1 (6 bases). Trimming took off 1 base at V and 4 bases at J, with 9 bases between the two ends. CDR3 size: 13 residues. Germline CDR1 SGHTS, CDR2 YDEGEE.

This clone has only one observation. DNA for the CDR3: TGTGCCAGCAGGAGACTTATGCGGACTAGCGGCTCCTACGAGCAGTACTTC. It encodes CASRRLMRTSGSYEQYF. The J gene is TRBJ2-7, the V gene TRBV28; 10 nucleotides agree with TRBD2. CDR1 MDHEN and CDR2 SYDVKM come from the germline V gene. The CDR3 runs to 17 residues. The junction had 11 bases not matched to a gene; V was cut back by 6 bases and J by 0 bases.

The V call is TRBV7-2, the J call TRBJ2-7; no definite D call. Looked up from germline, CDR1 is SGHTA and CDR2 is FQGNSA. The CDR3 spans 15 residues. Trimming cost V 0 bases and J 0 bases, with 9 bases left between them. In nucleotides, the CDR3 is TGTGCCAGCAGCTTAGCTGTGGCGGTCTCCTACGAGCAGTACTTC. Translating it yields CASSLAVAVSYEQYF.